The 2 T cell receptor beta chains below come from one sample, sequenced in a study of T cell responses to AZD1222 COVID-19 vaccine. The method was immunoSEQ multiplex PCR; TCRdb's version includes in-frame clones alone and lacks a portion of them. Of fewer than 130,000 clones listed, about four fifths are singletons. The starting material was peripheral blood, obtained on day 0 of AZD1222 vaccination. The receptors were sampled from an adult in good health.

V and J are TRBV7-8 and TRBJ1-2, with 8 positions matching TRBD1. Per germline, CDR1 SGHVS and CDR2 FQNEAQ. The CDR3 runs 17 residues. Unmatched junction bases numbered 7, after V lost 1 base and J lost 0 bases. The CDR3 loop is CASSLVGRGLSNYGYTF. DNA for the CDR3: TGTGCCAGCAGCTTAGTGGGCAGGGGGCTCTCTAACTATGGCTACACCTTC.

This clone occurred a few times. The V call is TRBV7-2, the J call TRBJ2-3; TRBD2 matches 9 bases. Germline V gene lookup returns CDR1 SGHTA and CDR2 FQGNSA. The CDR3 has 16 residues. Trimming removed 0 bases from V and 7 bases from J; junction bases left unmatched: 8. The CDR3 sequence is CASSLAAGGVGNTQYF. CDR3 DNA: TGTGCCAGCAGCTTAGCAGCGGGGGGTGTGGGGAATACGCAGTATTTT.